Listed below are T cell receptor beta chains from one sample, sequenced in a study of T cells in Graves' hyperthyroidism and ophthalmopathy. TCRdb re-derived calls from the multiplex PCR reads in MiXCR, one entry per CDR3 protein. The sample contains nearly 600,000 distinct CDR3 sequences, approximately 15% of which appear only once. Sequenced: blood. These receptor sequences come from a woman aged 30 to 39 with Graves' hyperthyroidism that later progressed to Graves' ophthalmopathy. The CDR3 runs from the conserved cysteine through the conserved F or W. Each record gives: J gene, D gene, clone size, V gene, CDR3 DNA, CDR3 protein. A D gene is named only where the DNA matches it firmly. Only some rows state a clone size, as once, few, many or a class for expanded clones.

TRBJ1-2 TRBD1 many TRBV10-3 TGTGCCATCAGGGGGGACAGGACCGGATCCTTCTATGGCTACACCTTC CAIRGDRTGSFYGYTF
TRBJ1-3 TRBD1 many TRBV6-1 TGTGCCAGCAGAAATGACAGGGGGCTTGGAAACACCATATATTTT CASRNDRGLGNTIYF
TRBJ2-1 TRBD2 few TRBV3-1 TGTGCCAGCAGCCAACCACCGGGGACTAGCGGGAGGGCCTTACATGAGCAGTTCTTC CASSQPPGTSGRALHEQFF
TRBJ1-3 TRBD1 many TRBV9 TGTGCCAGCAGCTACACAGGGGTGGCAAACACCATATATTTT CASSYTGVANTIYF
TRBJ1-6 NA many TRBV28 TGTGCCAGTAGCACCGGACAGCCTAATTCACCCCTCCACTTT CASSTGQPNSPLHF
TRBJ2-5 TRBD1 many TRBV19 TGTGCCAGTCACTGGACAGGTTGGAAAGCCTTCCGAAAAGAGACCCAGTACTTC CASHWTGWKAFRKETQYF
TRBJ2-6 NA many TRBV29-1 TGCAGCGTTGAAGAACGTCCCTCTGGGGCCAACGTCCTGACTTTC CSVEERPSGANVLTF
TRBJ2-5 TRBD2 many TRBV12-3/TRBV12-4 TGTGCCAGCAGTTTAAGCGGGAGGGAGACCCAGTACTTC CASSLSGRETQYF
TRBJ2-3 NA many TRBV19 TGTGCCAGTAGCATAAACGGGGAACGCACAGATACGCAGTATTTT CASSINGERTDTQYF
TRBJ2-1 TRBD1 many TRBV28 TGTGCCAGCAGTTCTCCGGGACAGGGTGGCAATGAGCAGTTCTTC CASSSPGQGGNEQFF
TRBJ2-3 NA many TRBV7-3 TGTGCCAGCAGCCCCCAGCGGTCCACAGATACGCAGTATTTT CASSPQRSTDTQYF
TRBJ2-3 TRBD1 many TRBV24-1 TGTGCCACCAGTCGACAGGGGATTGCAGATACGCAGTATTTT CATSRQGIADTQYF
TRBJ2-7 NA many TRBV3-1 TGTGCCAGCAGCCAAGGAACCGTCGACAGACGCTACGAGCAGTACTTC CASSQGTVDRRYEQYF
TRBJ1-3 TRBD1 once TRBV6-1 TGTGCCAGCGTGAACAGGGGATCTGGAAACACCATATATTTT CASVNRGSGNTIYF
TRBJ1-1 TRBD1 NA TRBV10-3 TGTGCCTACTCACCCGGGACAGGGGGCACTGAAGCTTTCTTT CAYSPGTGGTEAFF
TRBJ2-7 TRBD1 many TRBV24-1 TGTGCCACCAGTCCAGGGGGCTACGAGCAGTACTTC CATSPGGYEQYF
TRBJ1-4 TRBD1 many TRBV30 TGTGCCTGGAGTAAGGACAGGTTAAATGAAAAACTGTTTTTT CAWSKDRLNEKLFF
TRBJ2-7 NA many TRBV28 TGTGCCAGCAGCCCCGCACCCAGCCCCTACGAGCAGTACTTC CASSPAPSPYEQYF
TRBJ2-1 NA few TRBV24-1 TGTGCCACCAGAGGATGGCGGGATGACAATGAGCAGTTCTTC CATRGWRDDNEQFF
TRBJ2-1 NA many TRBV5-1 TGCGCCAGCAGCATCCAAGGCCCCAATGAGCAGTTCTTC CASSIQGPNEQFF
TRBJ2-7 TRBD2 many TRBV7-3 TGTGCCAGCAGCCCCGGGGGTAGCGGGGGCTACGAGCAGTACTTC CASSPGGSGGYEQYF
TRBJ2-7 TRBD2 many TRBV28 TGTGCCAGCAGCTCTCCCGCAGGTATAGGACTAGCGGGAGGTCGGTACGAGCAGTACTTC CASSSPAGIGLAGGRYEQYF
TRBJ2-1 NA many TRBV28 TGTGCCAGCAGTTTAAACCCCGGAGGTGGGAATGAGCAGTTCTTC CASSLNPGGGNEQFF
TRBJ1-4 NA many TRBV2 TGTGCCAGCAGGGACTCGGAGGGGGAAGAAAAACTGTTTTTT CASRDSEGEEKLFF
TRBJ2-7 TRBD2 NA TRBV7-9 TGTGCCAGCAGCACGACTAGCGGGAGGGCATACGAGCAGTACTTC CASSTTSGRAYEQYF
TRBJ2-1 NA many TRBV29-1 TGCAGCGTTGTAGGGGGGAGGGCCACGAATGAGCAGTTCTTC CSVVGGRATNEQFF
TRBJ2-1 TRBD1 many TRBV6-1 TGTGCCAGCAGCGAGGGAACAGGGGGCTACAATGAGCAGTTCTTC CASSEGTGGYNEQFF
TRBJ1-1 NA many TRBV28 TGTGCCAGCAGTTGGATGGACAGCGTCTATATGAACACTGAAGCTTTCTTT CASSWMDSVYMNTEAFF
TRBJ1-1 NA many TRBV7-2 TGTGCCAGCAGTTCCTCTGGCATCACTGAAGCTTTCTTT CASSSSGITEAFF
TRBJ2-7 TRBD2 many TRBV6-1 TGTGCCAGCAGTTATAGAGATGGACTAGCGGGAGGCAACGAGCAGTACTTC CASSYRDGLAGGNEQYF
TRBJ2-5 NA NA TRBV12-3/TRBV12-4 TGTGCCAGCAGTTTGGGGGCGCCCGGAGAGACCCAGTACTTC CASSLGAPGETQYF
TRBJ2-3 NA many TRBV7-9 TGTGCCAGCAGCTTAGGGGGAGGAGGCCCAGATACGCAGTATTTT CASSLGGGGPDTQYF
TRBJ2-1 TRBD1 many TRBV12-3/TRBV12-4 TGTGCCAGCAGTCCGCAGGGGGCGGGCGCCTACAATGAGCAGTTCTTC CASSPQGAGAYNEQFF
TRBJ2-7 TRBD2 few TRBV11-2 TGTGCCAGCAGCGGACTAGCGGGAGAGTTCTACGAGCAGTACTTC CASSGLAGEFYEQYF
TRBJ1-1 NA many TRBV6-1 TGTGCCAGCAGTCATGACAGTCTGGCAACCCTTGAAGCTTTCTTT CASSHDSLATLEAFF
TRBJ1-4 NA NA TRBV20-1 TGCAGTGCTTCTACAGTCCGCGGGGAAAAACTGTTTTTT CSASTVRGEKLFF
TRBJ2-1 TRBD1 NA TRBV19 TGTGCCAGTAGTAGATGGACAGGGAAGAAGACCCTAGGTATGGATGAGCAGTTCTTC CASSRWTGKKTLGMDEQFF
TRBJ1-1 NA NA TRBV3-1 TGTGCCAGCAGGGCCGGGCAGTGGGCTGAAGCTTTCTTT CASRAGQWAEAFF
TRBJ2-4 TRBD2 many TRBV28 TGTGCCAGCAGTTTAGCGGGAGGGCCTATAAACATTCAGTACTTC CASSLAGGPINIQYF
TRBJ1-1 TRBD1 many TRBV28 TGTGCCAGCAGTTTATGGGGGGACAGGTACACTGAAGCTTTCTTT CASSLWGDRYTEAFF
TRBJ2-3 TRBD2 NA TRBV15 TGTGCCACCAGCGGCGGGACTAGCGGGAGGGGGAGGACAGATACGCAGTATTTT CATSGGTSGRGRTDTQYF
TRBJ2-1 NA NA TRBV6-2/TRBV6-3 TGTGCCAGCCTCGGCGTTGGCTACAATGAGCAGTTCTTC CASLGVGYNEQFF
TRBJ1-2 NA NA TRBV19 TGTGCCAGTAGTATAGATCCCTGGCAGGGGAGGTACTATGGCTACACCTTC CASSIDPWQGRYYGYTF
TRBJ1-4 TRBD1 few TRBV27 TGTGCCAGCAGATACGACAGGGGATCGGAAAAACTGTTTTTT CASRYDRGSEKLFF
TRBJ2-3 NA many TRBV7-3 TGTGCCAGCAGCTCCTCAGGGAGTTTAGTAGATACGCAGTATTTT CASSSSGSLVDTQYF
TRBJ2-7 NA few TRBV18 TGTGCCAGCTCTCCAGATCCGAGCTCCTACGAGCAGTACTTC CASSPDPSSYEQYF
TRBJ2-3 NA many TRBV30 TGTGCCTGGAGTGTCGGTGGGAGAAGCACAGATACGCAGTATTTT CAWSVGGRSTDTQYF
TRBJ2-7 NA many TRBV20-1 TGCAGTGCTAGGGCTTTTCTGGGAGCCTACGAGCAGTACTTC CSARAFLGAYEQYF
TRBJ1-1 NA NA TRBV28 TGTGCCAGCGAAGGGGAAACAGCTTACACTGAAGCTTTCTTT CASEGETAYTEAFF
TRBJ1-2 NA many TRBV19 TGTGCCAGTAGCCGCGCCCTTGGCGGGGTTGGCTATGGCTACACCTTC CASSRALGGVGYGYTF
TRBJ2-1 TRBD2 many TRBV9 TGTGCCAGCAGCCCCATCCTGGCTAGCGGGACGTCGCCTTACAATGAGCAGTTCTTC CASSPILASGTSPYNEQFF
TRBJ2-2 TRBD2 NA TRBV19 TGTGCCAGTAGCCAGAGCGGGAGAGGGTTCACCGGGGAGCTGTTTTTT CASSQSGRGFTGELFF
TRBJ1-5 NA many TRBV12-3/TRBV12-4 TGTGCCAGCAGTTTAGCGACGGCCTTTAGCAATCAGCCCCAGCATTTT CASSLATAFSNQPQHF
TRBJ2-5 TRBD2 many TRBV5-1 TGCGCCAGCAGCGGCGGAGGCGGGAGGTCCCAAGAGACCCAGTACTTC CASSGGGGRSQETQYF
TRBJ2-1 NA many TRBV19 TGTGCCAGTAGTAGGGACATCAATGAGCAGTTCTTC CASSRDINEQFF
TRBJ2-1 TRBD2 NA TRBV20-1 TGCAGTGCCCGGACGGGAGGGGTCCACAATGAGCAGTTCTTC CSARTGGVHNEQFF
TRBJ2-3 NA many TRBV15 TGTGCCACCAGCAGAGATCTTGGCACAGATACGCAGTATTTT CATSRDLGTDTQYF
TRBJ2-3 TRBD1 NA TRBV11-2 TGTGCCAGCAGCCATGGACAGGCCTATGGCACAGATACGCAGTATTTT CASSHGQAYGTDTQYF
TRBJ2-1 NA few TRBV20-1 TGCAGTGCTAGTCTGAGGGGCAATGAGCAGATCTTC CSASLRGNEQIF